The 2 T cell receptor beta chains listed next were all sequenced from one sample in a study of cytomegalovirus exposure and HLA in healthy donors (dated by TCRdb to the late 2010s). Receptor libraries were prepared by the immunoSEQ multiplex PCR assay. The multiplex PCR relied on a mix of 60 forward primers for TCR Vbeta segments and 13 reverse primers for TCR Jbeta segments. The immuneACCESS repertoire file appears here via TCRdb, limited to in-frame rearrangements. These files lack a portion of the clones; in checked studies, under half of the deficit traces to unresolved V genes, and the cause of the others is not known. Present in this sample are under 150,000 clones, roughly 77% of which were seen just once. The leading ten clones occupy less than 6.5% of the sample. The source material was PBMCs. These receptors were collected from a woman aged 40 to 50 in good health and CMV-seropositive.

This chain uses TRBV27 with TRBJ2-1; TRBD2 is a possible D gene (6 bases). V lost 4 bases and J lost 3, with 16 bases in between. Germline-derived CDR1 and CDR2 are MNHEY and SMNVEV (reference sequence). There are 16 residues in the CDR3. The DNA for the CDR3 is TGTGCCAGCAGTTGGGGCTGGGGGGAGAGCTACAATGAGCAGTTCTTC. This codes for CASSWGWGESYNEQFF.

The gene calls are TRBV7-9 and TRBJ1-1, with 7 bases matching TRBD1. V was pared by 1 base and J by 6 bases, with 14 bases of the junction left unmatched. CDR1 and CDR2 (germline): SEHNR, FQNEAQ (reference sequence). The length of the CDR3 is 17 residues. CDR3 bases: TGTGCCAGCAGCTTAGTGTCCCATACTGACAGGGCCCCTGAAGCTTTCTTT. Residues: CASSLVSHTDRAPEAFF.